What follows describes a single T cell receptor beta chain. No antigen is known for it. The data stem from a study of T cells in localized non-small cell lung cancer. Study-wide points: Heterogeneity within the tumor remains possible, as just one region underwent sequencing. Appearance in adjacent lung was seen for a median around 61 of the top 100 tumor clones. The highest T cell clonality was in uninvolved adjacent lung, above tumor. There was an association of higher blood T cell density with longer overall survival.

Here immunoSEQ multiplex PCR was the method, and the copy in TCRdb shows in-frame clones only, minus some. The sample has approximately 2,000 clones, 20% to 25% seen once; the top ten hold around 6.5%. The CDR3 is 14 residues long. The V end lost 1 base, the J end lost 4 bases, and 11 bases lay between the germline ends. Germline assignment: CDR1 SGHRS and CDR2 YFSETQ. The receptor's source is a woman aged 35-75 years with stage III lung adenocarcinoma. This specimen consisted of lung tumor tissue, obtained before any cancer treatment. The V and J genes are TRBV5-1 and TRBJ1-2; D is unresolved. The CDR3 protein is CASSLPTDAYGYTF. The CDR3 DNA is TGCGCCAGCAGCTTGCCAACCGACGCCTATGGCTACACCTTC.